The rows below give T cell receptor beta chains drawn from one sample of a study of pediatric ulcerative colitis. This table comes from immunoSEQ multiplex PCR, and its TCRdb copy is limited to in-frame clones, with some not included. There are fewer than 20,000 clones in the sample; 80% occur only once, and 6.5% to 9.5% lies in the top ten. Material for sequencing was gut tissue. The origin of the receptors is a boy younger than 18 who was a control in a study of pediatric ulcerative colitis. Each CDR3 is given with its conserved first and last residue. A D gene is named only where the DNA matches it firmly. A clone size is listed for some rows: how often the clone was seen (once, few, many), or a class if it is expanded.

v_call	j_call	clone_size	d_call	cdr3_nt	cdr3_aa
TRBV19	TRBJ1-2	-	-	TGTGCCAGTAGTCTAACAGGGCCTTCGAACTATGGCTACACCTTC	CASSLTGPSNYGYTF
TRBV19	TRBJ1-3	-	-	TGTGCCAGTAGTCCGAGCTCTGGAAACACCATATATTTT	CASSPSSGNTIYF
TRBV7-2	TRBJ2-1	-	TRBD2	TGTGCCAGCAGCGTCGGACTAGCGGGAGTGAATGAGCAGTTCTTC	CASSVGLAGVNEQFF
TRBV29-1	TRBJ2-1	-	-	TGCAGCGTTGTCCGGGGGGCCGCGCTCAATGAGCAGTTCTTC	CSVVRGAALNEQFF
TRBV7-3	TRBJ1-1	-	TRBD1	TGTGCCAGCAGCTTATATCCACGGGACAGGGGGGTGGGAGCTTTCTTT	CASSLYPRDRGVGAFF
TRBV18	TRBJ1-1	-	-	TGTGCCAGCTCACCTATGGATCGGGACACTGAAGCTTTCTTT	CASSPMDRDTEAFF
TRBV19	TRBJ2-1	once	-	TGTGCCAGTAGCCTAGAGGGGGACTGGTCCAACAATGAGCAGTTCTTC	CASSLEGDWSNNEQFF
TRBV28	TRBJ2-1	-	TRBD2	TGTGCCACTACTAACCCGAGCGGGAAGGACGAGCAGTTCTTC	CATTNPSGKDEQFF
TRBV9	TRBJ2-6	-	-	TGTGCCAGCAGCGTAGGGCGGGCAGGGGTCTCTGGGGCCAACGTCCTGACTTTC	CASSVGRAGVSGANVLTF
TRBV7-9	TRBJ2-6	-	-	TGTGCCAGCAGCTTCGACTCTGGGGCCAACGTCCTGACTTTC	CASSFDSGANVLTF
TRBV20-1	TRBJ1-1	-	-	TGCAGTGCGGATTATGGCGCTGAAGCTTTCTTT	CSADYGAEAFF
TRBV28	TRBJ1-5	once	-	TGTGCCAGCCGAGGGGCTAGCAATCAGCCCCAGCATTTT	CASRGASNQPQHF
TRBV7-2	TRBJ2-7	-	TRBD1	TGTGCCAGCAGCATCCGGACAGGGGGCGAGTCCTACGAGCAGTACTTC	CASSIRTGGESYEQYF
TRBV10-3	TRBJ1-4	-	-	TGTGCCATCAGTGACAGGGCGGACGAAAAACTGTTTTTT	CAISDRADEKLFF
TRBV27	TRBJ1-2	medium-sized	-	TGTGCCAGCAGTAACCAAGACGGTAACTATGGCTACACCTTC	CASSNQDGNYGYTF
TRBV5-1	TRBJ1-3	-	-	TGCGCCAGCAGCTTGGCCACGGGTGTCGGTGGAAACACCATATATTTT	CASSLATGVGGNTIYF
TRBV4-3	TRBJ2-7	-	TRBD2	TGCGCCAGCAGCCAAGATTGGCCTAGCGGGAGCTACGAGCAGTACTTC	CASSQDWPSGSYEQYF
TRBV19	TRBJ1-2	few	-	TGTGCCAGTAGTCGTCTCGGGACCGACTCCATGGGCTACACCTTC	CASSRLGTDSMGYTF
TRBV12-5	TRBJ2-7	once	TRBD2	TGTGCTAGTGGCCAGCCTAGCGGGGGGCCCTCCTACGAGCAGTACTTC	CASGQPSGGPSYEQYF
TRBV5-1	TRBJ1-4	-	-	TGCGCCAGCAGCGCCACTTATAGGAGGGAAAAACTGTTTTTT	CASSATYRREKLFF
TRBV11-2	TRBJ2-3	-	-	TGTGCCAGCAGCTTAGAACGGACTGGGCAGTATTTT	CASSLERTGQYF
TRBV2	TRBJ2-1	-	-	TGTGCCAGCAGTGACCTGACGAGCTCCTACAATGAGCAGTTCTTC	CASSDLTSSYNEQFF
TRBV5-1	TRBJ2-5	-	TRBD1	TGCGCCAGCAGCTTACGGACAGGGATAGAGACCCAGTACTTC	CASSLRTGIETQYF
TRBV5-1	TRBJ2-7	-	TRBD2	TGCGCCAGCAGCTTGTCTAGCGGGAGAGTACACGAGCAGTACTTC	CASSLSSGRVHEQYF
TRBV19	TRBJ1-2	-	TRBD1	TGTGCCAGTAGTATCAGGGGGCCGTATGGCTACACCTTC	CASSIRGPYGYTF
TRBV7-7	TRBJ2-6	-	-	TGTGCCAGCAGCCCGGTTGGCTCGGGGGCCAACGTCCTGACTTTC	CASSPVGSGANVLTF
TRBV4-1	TRBJ1-2	large	-	TGCGCCAGCAGCCTACCCATATTAGGCGACTATGGCTACACCTTC	CASSLPILGDYGYTF
TRBV5-8	TRBJ1-1	-	-	TGTGCCAGCAGCTTGAAAGGGGAAGCTTTCTTT	CASSLKGEAFF
TRBV19	TRBJ2-7	-	-	TGTGCCAGTAGGTTAGGGGATTTGGACTCCTACGAGCAGTACTTC	CASRLGDLDSYEQYF
TRBV29-1	TRBJ2-1	-	TRBD1	TGCAGAGCTGACAGGGGCATGAATGAGCAGTTCTTC	CRADRGMNEQFF
TRBV2	TRBJ1-1	few	TRBD1	TGTGCCAGCGGGGGACAGGGCAACACTGAAGCTTTCTTT	CASGGQGNTEAFF
TRBV7-2	TRBJ1-2	few	-	TGTGCCAGCAGCCCCTACCAGGTTCCCTATGGCTACACCTTC	CASSPYQVPYGYTF